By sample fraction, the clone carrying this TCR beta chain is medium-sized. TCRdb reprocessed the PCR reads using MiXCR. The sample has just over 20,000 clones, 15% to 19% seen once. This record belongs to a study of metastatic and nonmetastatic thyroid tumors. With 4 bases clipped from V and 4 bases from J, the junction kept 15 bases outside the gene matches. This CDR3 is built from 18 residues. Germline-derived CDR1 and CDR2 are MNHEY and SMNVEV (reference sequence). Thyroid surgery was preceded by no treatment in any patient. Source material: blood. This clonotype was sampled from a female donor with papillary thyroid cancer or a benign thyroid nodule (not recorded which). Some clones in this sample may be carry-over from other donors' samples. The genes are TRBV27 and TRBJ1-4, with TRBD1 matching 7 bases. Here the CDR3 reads CASSSPRDSPGINEKLFF. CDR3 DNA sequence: TGTGCCAGCAGTTCACCCCGGGACAGCCCCGGGATTAATGAAAAACTGTTTTTT.